Each of the 23 T cell receptor beta chains below was sequenced from the same sample in a study of shared clonotypes between healthy human individuals. Repertoires were generated with immunoSEQ multiplex PCR, while TCRdb's copy carries only in-frame clones and drops some. Among 2 million to 2.5 million clones listed, 95% were seen once. Material: naive CD4+ T cells sorted from blood. Subset specified: CD45RA+ positively selected. The receptors were sampled from a man aged 18 to 29 in good health.

V is TRBV29-1 and J is TRBJ1-2; perhaps TRBD1 as D (6 bases). CDR1 is SQVTM, CDR2 ANQGSEA, per germline. This CDR3 region has 13 residues. Trimming pared 7 bases from V and 8 bases from J, leaving 20 bases between. The CDR3 loop reads CSDLDSPARGYTF. The CDR3 DNA reads TGCAGCGATCTGGACAGCCCGGCGAGGGGCTACACCTTC.

The rearrangement links TRBV21-1 to TRBJ2-1; whether TRBD2, the table's D call, matches the DNA was not checked. TRBV21-1 is reported as a pseudogene. The CDR3 is 22 residues long. The CDR3 DNA is TGTGCCAGCAGCAAAACCCGACCTCAAATACTAGCGGGAGGGGGTCACTACAATGAGCAGTTCTTC. It codes for CASSKTRPQILAGGGHYNEQFF.

The chain employs TRBV10-3 and TRBJ1-1; tentatively, D is TRBD1 (5 bases). Germline lookup yields CDR1 ENHRY and CDR2 SYGVKD. The length of the CDR3 is 13 residues. V lost 3 bases and J 4 bases, leaving 9 bases between the germline ends. CDR3 coding DNA: TGTGCCATCAGTGAAGTCGGGGCCACTGAAGCTTTCTTT. Encoded protein: CAISEVGATEAFF.

V gene TRBV18 combines with J gene TRBJ2-7, with TRBD2 matching 7 bases. The CDR3 extends over 14 amino acids. With V trimmed by 2 bases and J by 1 base, 2 bases remained unmatched. CDR1 and CDR2 (germline): KGHSH, LQKENI. CDR3 sequence (DNA): TGTGCCAGCTCACCAGGGACTAAGTCCTACGAGCAGTACTTC. Residues: CASSPGTKSYEQYF.

V usage is TRBV4-3 and J usage is TRBJ2-3, with 10 bases lining up with TRBD2. The junction had 7 bases not matched to a gene; V was cut back by 1 base and J by 6 bases. CDR1 and CDR2 from the germline V gene are LGHNA and YSLEER. The CDR3 sequence is 16 residues long. In nucleotides, the CDR3 is TGCGCCAGCAGCCAAGCACCTAGCGGGAGCTGGGATACGCAGTATTTT. Protein: CASSQAPSGSWDTQYF.

This chain links TRBV19 with TRBJ1-2; the D is unclear. CDR1 and CDR2 from the germline V gene are LNHDA and SQIVND (reference sequence). V lost 7 bases, J lost 7 bases, and 10 bases lay in between. The CDR3 runs 11 residues. CDR3 amino acids: CASTGWSGYTF. Written as DNA, the CDR3 is TGTGCCAGTACAGGCTGGAGTGGCTACACCTTC.

This clone was found once. The genes are TRBV5-1 and TRBJ2-7; D perhaps matches TRBD1 (6 bases). CDR1 is SGHRS, CDR2 YFSETQ, per germline. This CDR3 is built from 15 residues. Deletions cut 0 bases from V and 6 bases from J, with 16 bases between. The CDR3 DNA reads TGCGCCAGCAGCTTGGAAGGGGGTACAGGGCGCGAGCAGTACTTC. This translates into CASSLEGGTGREQYF.

The rearrangement links TRBV7-9 to TRBJ2-1; 7 nucleotides line up with TRBD2. Germline lookup yields CDR1 SEHNR and CDR2 FQNEAQ (reference sequence). This CDR3 has 15 residues. After removal of 2 bases from V and 3 bases from J, the junction contained 4 bases not matched to a gene. CDR3 nucleotides: TGTGCCAGCAGCTTATATCGGGGGGACTACAATGAGCAGTTCTTC. Translation gives CASSLYRGDYNEQFF.

The chain employs TRBV5-1 and TRBJ2-1, with 12 bases matching TRBD2. Trimming at V came to 4 bases and at J to 8 bases, leaving 7 bases not matched to a gene. Germline V gives CDR1 SGHRS, CDR2 YFSETQ. The CDR3 has 15 residues. The CDR3 reads CASSPTSGSIYEQFF. CDR3 coding DNA: TGCGCCAGCAGCCCGACTAGCGGGAGTATCTATGAGCAGTTCTTC.

The V gene is TRBV2, the J gene TRBJ2-7; 7 bases map to TRBD1. V was pared by 0 bases and J by 4 bases, with 6 bases of the junction left unmatched. This CDR3 has 15 residues. Germline CDR1 reads SNHLY; CDR2 reads FYNNEI. The chain's CDR3 is CASSEAGGMVYEQYF. For the CDR3, the DNA is TGTGCCAGCAGTGAAGCAGGGGGCATGGTTTACGAGCAGTACTTC.

The J gene is TRBJ1-6, the V gene TRBV19, with 7 bases matching TRBD1. With V trimmed by 8 bases and J by 5 bases, 9 bases remained unmatched. Germline V lookup: CDR1 LNHDA, CDR2 SQIVND (reference sequence). CDR3 length: 15 amino acids. CDR3 DNA sequence: TGTGCCAGTTCCCAGGGACAGATTAATAATTCACCCCTCCACTTT. Protein sequence: CASSQGQINNSPLHF. The full variable domain, in which reference TRBV19 and TRBJ1-6 provide the parts outside the CDR3, is DGGITQSPKYLFRKEGQNVTLSCEQNLNHDAMYWYRQDPGQGLRLIYYSQIVNDFQKGDIAEGYSVSREKKESFPLTVTSAQKNPTAFYLCASSQGQINNSPLHFGNGTRLTVT.

This chain uses TRBV6-5 with TRBJ1-4; unclear D gene. This CDR3 is 13 amino acids long. The germline V gene encodes CDR1 MNHEY and CDR2 SVGAGI. V shed 4 bases and J shed 7 bases, with 10 bases lying between them. CDR3 loop: CASSSVRGEKLFF. As DNA, the CDR3 is TGTGCCAGCAGTTCAGTCAGAGGTGAAAAACTGTTTTTT.

This chain uses TRBV5-4 with TRBJ2-1; D gene uncertain. The CDR3 has 13 residues. The V end was cut by 1 base, the J end by 3 bases, with 5 bases between. Looked up from germline, CDR1 is SGHNT and CDR2 is YYREEE (reference sequence). The CDR3 nucleotides are TGTGCCAGCAGCTTGCTCCACTACAATGAGCAGTTCTTC. This encodes CASSLLHYNEQFF.

V usage is TRBV28 and J usage is TRBJ2-7, with a possible D match to TRBD2 (6 bases). V gave up 4 bases and J gave up 2 bases, with 15 bases separating them. The CDR3 extends over 15 amino acids. The germline CDR1 and CDR2 sequences are MDHEN and SYDVKM. The CDR3 loop is CASSSGGSPPYEQYF. The CDR3 coding sequence is TGTGCCAGCAGTTCAGGAGGGAGTCCCCCCTACGAGCAGTACTTC.

The CDR3 is CASSQGGNEKLFF. CDR3 nucleotide sequence: TGTGCCAGCAGTCAGGGGGGGAATGAAAAACTGTTTTTT. The chain uses TRBV28 and TRBJ1-4; 7 nucleotides align to TRBD1. Germline CDR1 MDHEN, CDR2 SYDVKM. The CDR3 spans 13 residues. V lost 5 bases and J lost 5; bases outside the gene matches: 2.

This chain links TRBV5-4 with TRBJ1-3; 9 bases are shared with TRBD1. Per germline, CDR1 SGHNT and CDR2 YYREEE (reference sequence). The CDR3 runs to 14 residues. V lost 2 bases to trimming and J lost 8 bases; unmatched junction nucleotides: 5. For the CDR3, the DNA is TGTGCCAGCAGCTTCGGGACAGGGCGGGACACCATATATTTT. Translating it yields CASSFGTGRDTIYF.

Regarding this clone: Other DNA sequences in this specimen translate into the identical CDR3. V gene TRBV6-5 combines with J gene TRBJ1-3; 7 bases line up with TRBD1. The CDR3 covers 14 residues. Germline assignment: CDR1 MNHEY and CDR2 SVGAGI. With V trimmed by 5 bases and J by 1 base, 2 bases remained unmatched. CDR3 DNA sequence: TGTGCCAGCAGTCAGACAGGGTCTGGAAACACCATATATTTT. It yields the protein CASSQTGSGNTIYF.

The table lists this clone with a count of one. As DNA, the CDR3 is TGTGCCAGCATCGGACGGGGTCCTGAAGCTTTCTTT. This translates into CASIGRGPEAFF. The V call is TRBV2, the J call TRBJ1-1; D is ambiguous. The CDR3 spans 12 residues. Germline assignment: CDR1 SNHLY and CDR2 FYNNEI. Trimming shortened V by 7 bases and J by 6 bases, and 12 bases separated the two germline ends.

The chain carries TRBV27 and TRBJ2-5; D remains unclear. From germline, CDR1 is MNHEY and CDR2 SMNVEV (reference sequence). Trimming took off 3 bases at V and 6 bases at J, with 5 bases between the two ends. The length of the CDR3 is 11 residues. The CDR3 DNA sequence: TGTGCCAGCAGTTTTCAGAAGACCCAGTACTTC. This encodes CASSFQKTQYF.

The chain recombines TRBV7-9 with TRBJ2-5; perhaps TRBD1 as D (5 bases). Trimming left V 1 base short and J 4 bases short, with 16 bases between. The CDR3 is made up of 16 amino acids. Per germline, CDR1 SEHNR and CDR2 FQNEAQ (reference sequence). CDR3 bases: TGTGCCAGCAGCTTAGGATCAGGGCTAGTCACAGAGACCCAGTACTTC. Amino acid sequence: CASSLGSGLVTETQYF. Together with reference TRBV7-9 and TRBJ2-5, the CDR3 gives the full variable domain: DTGVSQNPRHKITKRGQNVTFRCDPISEHNRLYWYRQTLGQGPEFLTYFQNEAQLEKSRLLSDRFSAERPKGSFSTLEIQRTEQGDSAMYLCASSLGSGLVTETQYFGPGTRLLVL.

This chain uses TRBV7-8 with TRBJ1-4; D remains ambiguous. Germline V lookup: CDR1 SGHVS, CDR2 FQNEAQ. The CDR3 has 15 amino acids. Trimming removed 5 bases at V and 8 bases at J, with 18 bases between. Written as DNA, the CDR3 is TGTGCCAGCAGCCACAGTTGGAGGGTGGACGAAAAACTGTTTTTT. Translation gives CASSHSWRVDEKLFF.

The chain employs TRBV6-1 and TRBJ2-7; D might be TRBD1 (6 bases). The CDR3 is 13 amino acids. The V gene lost 6 bases and the J gene lost 5 bases, with 14 bases spanning the gap. Germline-derived CDR1 and CDR2 are MNHNS and SASEGT. The CDR3 DNA reads TGTGCCAGCAGGACCAGGGGTCCGGACGAGCAGTACTTC. It translates to CASRTRGPDEQYF.

The V gene is TRBV30, the J gene TRBJ1-6; a possible D gene is TRBD1 (6 bases). Trimming removed 0 bases at V and 7 bases at J, with 13 bases between. CDR1 is GTSNPN and CDR2 is SVGIG in the germline V gene (reference sequence). This CDR3 is 15 amino acids long. CDR3 nucleotide sequence: TGTGCCTGGAGTGTACTGGCAGGGGAAAATTCACCCCTCCACTTT. It encodes CAWSVLAGENSPLHF.